The clone carrying this T cell receptor (beta chain) was counted ten times or more. V lost 1 base and J 5 bases, leaving 18 bases between the germline ends. CDR3 length: 16 residues. The germline gives CDR1 SGHVS, CDR2 FNYEAQ. Amplified TCR beta CDR3 regions came from RNA transcripts. HTBI primers were the set used in a first-round RT-PCR of the TCR CDR3. TCRdb re-called the multiplex PCR reads through MiXCR, storing one row per CDR3 protein. The sample has more than 600,000 distinct CDR3 sequences, roughly 15% seen once. The data belong to a study of T cells in Graves' hyperthyroidism and ophthalmopathy.

The chain recombines TRBV7-6 with TRBJ2-7; D is tentatively TRBD1 or TRBD2 (5 bases each). Material: blood. The clonotype comes from a man between 18 and 35 years old with Graves' hyperthyroidism. The CDR3 DNA reads TGTGCCAGCAGCTTAGTAGGGAGAGGGGTTCGCGACGAGCAGTACTTC. As protein: CASSLVGRGVRDEQYF.